This T cell receptor beta chain emerged from a study of primary melanoma T cells and metastatic recurrence. V lost 5 bases to trimming and J lost 0 bases, with 10 bases between them. The germline V gene has CDR1 SGHNT and CDR2 YENEEA. The CDR3 is 15 amino acids. Clones were sequenced by immunoSEQ multiplex PCR, and TCRdb holds only the in-frame ones, with some missing. The data contain fewer than 1,400 clones, around 86% of them singletons. The sequencing sample was made of melanoma tumor tissue. J is TRBJ1-4 and V is TRBV11-3; D gene unclear. The clonotype was recovered from a human donor with melanoma. CDR3 DNA: TGTGCCAGCAGCGATGACGGGGCAACTAATGAAAAACTGTTTTTT. Residues: CASSDDGATNEKLFF.